The rows below give T cell receptor beta chains drawn from one sample of a study of CD8+CD57+ T cells in acquired aplastic anemia. TCRdb recomputed calls from the reads with MiXCR, one row per CDR3 protein. The data show around 250,000 distinct CDR3 sequences, 55% to 60% seen once. Sequencing input: sorted CD4+, CD8+, or CD8+CD57+ T cells (not recorded which) from PBMCs. These receptors all come from a human donor with severe aplastic anemia or a healthy control (not recorded which). Both conserved end residues are part of each CDR3.

V gene: TRBV30; J gene: TRBJ1-6; CDR3 protein: CAFTRAENSPLHF
V gene: TRBV7-3; J gene: TRBJ1-1; CDR3 protein: CASSYGVAEAFF
V gene: TRBV5-6; J gene: TRBJ1-5; CDR3 protein: CASSLWGRRDYSNQPQHF
V gene: TRBV24-1; J gene: TRBJ2-2; CDR3 protein: CATSDFVRGLDRAGELFF
V gene: TRBV20-1; J gene: TRBJ2-7; CDR3 protein: CSAVAPPGTISSYEQYF
V gene: TRBV20-1; J gene: TRBJ1-1; CDR3 protein: CSARPDGPGAFF
V gene: TRBV20-1; J gene: TRBJ1-1; CDR3 protein: CSVLRGGTEAFF
V gene: TRBV29-1; J gene: TRBJ2-5; CDR3 protein: CRYDKAPYF
V gene: TRBV11-2; J gene: TRBJ2-1; CDR3 protein: CASSLWAGDEQFF
V gene: TRBV25-1; J gene: TRBJ2-7; CDR3 protein: CASRATGGNEQYF
V gene: TRBV24-1; J gene: TRBJ2-2; CDR3 protein: CATSEAGDYTGELFF
V gene: TRBV5-4; J gene: TRBJ2-1; CDR3 protein: CASSLGERRGRYNEQFF
V gene: TRBV6-5; J gene: TRBJ2-5; CDR3 protein: CASSYGPQGETQYF
V gene: TRBV5-8; J gene: TRBJ1-6; CDR3 protein: CASSLGWQPNSPLHF
V gene: TRBV7-9; J gene: TRBJ1-2; CDR3 protein: CASTPPGASPFYGYTF
V gene: TRBV2; J gene: TRBJ1-1; CDR3 protein: CASTLSEGAGTEAFF
V gene: TRBV28; J gene: TRBJ1-1; CDR3 protein: CASSEGARTEAFF
V gene: TRBV19; J gene: TRBJ1-5; CDR3 protein: CASSIDDGGNQPQHF
V gene: TRBV13; J gene: TRBJ1-1; CDR3 protein: CASSLNPNEAFF
V gene: TRBV2; J gene: TRBJ2-5; CDR3 protein: CASNQDMETQYF
V gene: TRBV19; J gene: TRBJ1-4; CDR3 protein: CASSIGTGMGKLFF
V gene: TRBV10-3; J gene: TRBJ1-5; CDR3 protein: CAISGVWTGHTQHF
V gene: TRBV5-1; J gene: TRBJ1-1; CDR3 protein: CASRLWTGGTEAFF
V gene: TRBV2; J gene: TRBJ2-1; CDR3 protein: CASVIDFQKSYNEQFF
V gene: TRBV24-1; J gene: TRBJ2-7; CDR3 protein: CATSDREGGEQYF
V gene: TRBV4-1; J gene: TRBJ2-2; CDR3 protein: CASSPWHSANTGELFF
V gene: TRBV20-1; J gene: TRBJ1-5; CDR3 protein: CSARGGVGQPQHF
V gene: TRBV10-3; J gene: TRBJ1-5; CDR3 protein: CAISAGQGNQPQHF
V gene: TRBV6-6; J gene: TRBJ2-4; CDR3 protein: CASSSPGGPRAKNIQYF
V gene: TRBV6-1; J gene: TRBJ2-7; CDR3 protein: CASSEQGTSDEQYF
V gene: TRBV12-3/TRBV12-4; J gene: TRBJ1-5; CDR3 protein: CASSLMSNQPQHF
V gene: TRBV2; J gene: TRBJ1-1; CDR3 protein: CASSEALRGGTEAFF
V gene: TRBV7-3; J gene: TRBJ2-1; CDR3 protein: CASSFWDAPYNEQFF
V gene: TRBV25-1; J gene: TRBJ2-7; CDR3 protein: CASSHQGRPSYEQYF
V gene: TRBV19; J gene: TRBJ2-2; CDR3 protein: CASSQRGDPNTGELFF
V gene: TRBV28; J gene: TRBJ1-4; CDR3 protein: CASSPLDDKEKLFF
V gene: TRBV15; J gene: TRBJ2-7; CDR3 protein: CATSRAGTYEQYF
V gene: TRBV7-2; J gene: TRBJ2-3; CDR3 protein: CASNLFGQGPDTQYF
V gene: TRBV7-9; J gene: TRBJ1-2; CDR3 protein: CASSFGPSNYGYTF
V gene: TRBV3-1; J gene: TRBJ1-2; CDR3 protein: CASSQDFYRTLKTNYGYTF
V gene: TRBV29-1; J gene: TRBJ2-1; CDR3 protein: CSFMGGSYNEQFF
V gene: TRBV11-2; J gene: TRBJ2-3; CDR3 protein: CASSNLGGTDTQYF
V gene: TRBV7-3; J gene: TRBJ2-1; CDR3 protein: CASSSPLAGERSEQFF
V gene: TRBV10-2; J gene: TRBJ1-1; CDR3 protein: CASSGGMNTEAFF
V gene: TRBV14; J gene: TRBJ1-1; CDR3 protein: CASSQELRGTEAFF
V gene: TRBV7-8; J gene: TRBJ2-3; CDR3 protein: CASSPIGGQGRDTQYF
V gene: TRBV2; J gene: TRBJ1-4; CDR3 protein: CASSEERATNEKLFF
V gene: TRBV11-1; J gene: TRBJ2-5; CDR3 protein: CASSLGGLGLQETQYF
V gene: TRBV29-1; J gene: TRBJ1-2; CDR3 protein: CSVLGQAPGYTF
V gene: TRBV6-1; J gene: TRBJ2-7; CDR3 protein: CASRSGRQGWYEQYF
V gene: TRBV2; J gene: TRBJ2-1; CDR3 protein: CASRTIYNEQFF